Listed below are T cell receptor beta chains from one sample, sequenced in a study of beta chain features in type 1 diabetes. Libraries were prepared by immunoSEQ multiplex PCR; TCRdb keeps only in-frame clonotypes and omits some of them. The repertoire holds some 360,000 clones, about 10% seen once, with roughly 0.6% in the top ten. Sequencing was carried out using central memory CD4+ T cells from blood. Receptor source: a man under 40 with type 1 diabetes. CDR3s include the opening cysteine and the closing phenylalanine or tryptophan. The D gene is left open where the match is weak. The listing skips clone size in some rows; elsewhere it reads once, few, many or a size class.

abundance: NA
v_gene: TRBV5-1
d_gene: TRBD2
j_gene: TRBJ2-2
CDR3aa: CASSEGLAGLTGELFF
CDR3nt: TGCGCCAGCAGCGAAGGACTAGCGGGACTCACCGGGGAGCTGTTTTTT

abundance: few
v_gene: TRBV28
d_gene: NA
j_gene: TRBJ1-2
CDR3aa: CASSKTTENYGYTF
CDR3nt: TGTGCCAGCAGTAAGACGACAGAAAACTATGGCTACACCTTC

abundance: NA
v_gene: TRBV5-4
d_gene: NA
j_gene: TRBJ2-7
CDR3aa: CASSLYNGGSGEQYF
CDR3nt: TGTGCCAGCAGCTTGTACAACGGGGGCTCGGGCGAGCAGTACTTC

abundance: few
v_gene: TRBV27
d_gene: NA
j_gene: TRBJ2-1
CDR3aa: CASSLAPSSYNEQFF
CDR3nt: TGTGCCAGCAGTTTGGCTCCCAGCTCCTACAATGAGCAGTTCTTC

abundance: few
v_gene: TRBV7-9
d_gene: NA
j_gene: TRBJ2-5
CDR3aa: CASSLGYGGLETQYF
CDR3nt: TGTGCCAGCAGCTTAGGATATGGCGGGCTAGAGACCCAGTACTTC

abundance: NA
v_gene: TRBV7-2
d_gene: TRBD2
j_gene: TRBJ2-3
CDR3aa: CASSLGPSGTTDTQYF
CDR3nt: TGTGCCAGCAGCTTAGGCCCTAGCGGGACCACAGATACGCAGTATTTT

abundance: NA
v_gene: TRBV7-2
d_gene: NA
j_gene: TRBJ2-3
CDR3aa: CASSRGLGTLFTDTQYF
CDR3nt: TGTGCCAGCAGCCGAGGGTTAGGCACCCTATTCACAGATACGCAGTATTTT

abundance: many
v_gene: TRBV9
d_gene: NA
j_gene: TRBJ2-7
CDR3aa: CASSVNGPDEQYF
CDR3nt: TGTGCCAGCAGCGTAAATGGCCCGGACGAGCAGTACTTC

abundance: few
v_gene: TRBV5-6
d_gene: NA
j_gene: TRBJ2-7
CDR3aa: CASSQMGSNSYEQYF
CDR3nt: TGTGCCAGCAGCCAAATGGGGTCCAACTCCTACGAGCAGTACTTC

abundance: NA
v_gene: TRBV14
d_gene: TRBD1
j_gene: TRBJ1-1
CDR3aa: CASSQDPGTVYTEAFF
CDR3nt: TGTGCCAGCAGCCAAGACCCAGGGACAGTATACACTGAAGCTTTCTTT

abundance: few
v_gene: TRBV5-1
d_gene: TRBD1
j_gene: TRBJ2-3
CDR3aa: CASRRDSPGDTQYF
CDR3nt: TGCGCCAGCAGGAGGGACAGCCCGGGGGATACGCAGTATTTT

abundance: few
v_gene: TRBV5-6
d_gene: TRBD1
j_gene: TRBJ2-1
CDR3aa: CASSLRGTGVNEQFF
CDR3nt: TGTGCCAGCAGCTTGCGGGGGACAGGGGTAAATGAGCAGTTCTTC

abundance: NA
v_gene: TRBV28
d_gene: NA
j_gene: TRBJ2-7
CDR3aa: CASVQAGGPYEQYF
CDR3nt: TGTGCCAGTGTACAGGCCGGGGGCCCCTACGAGCAGTACTTC

abundance: many
v_gene: TRBV5-8
d_gene: NA
j_gene: TRBJ2-1
CDR3aa: CASSLEGGSYNEQFF
CDR3nt: TGTGCCAGCAGCTTGGAAGGGGGATCCTACAATGAGCAGTTCTTC

abundance: NA
v_gene: TRBV6-5
d_gene: NA
j_gene: TRBJ2-3
CDR3aa: CASQRLGSTDTQYF
CDR3nt: TGTGCCAGTCAGCGCCTCGGTAGCACAGATACGCAGTATTTT

abundance: many
v_gene: TRBV28
d_gene: NA
j_gene: TRBJ1-2
CDR3aa: CASSLARVHGYTF
CDR3nt: TGTGCCAGCAGTTTAGCCAGGGTCCATGGCTACACCTTC

abundance: NA
v_gene: TRBV6-5
d_gene: NA
j_gene: TRBJ2-2
CDR3aa: CASGRDMNTGELFF
CDR3nt: TGTGCCAGCGGTCGGGACATGAACACCGGGGAGCTGTTTTTT

abundance: NA
v_gene: TRBV9
d_gene: NA
j_gene: TRBJ1-1
CDR3aa: CASSPQVGNTEAFF
CDR3nt: TGTGCCAGCAGCCCCCAAGTTGGGAACACTGAAGCTTTCTTT

abundance: few
v_gene: TRBV7-3
d_gene: NA
j_gene: TRBJ2-5
CDR3aa: CASSLAGTYQETQYF
CDR3nt: TGTGCCAGCAGCCTAGCCGGGACCTACCAAGAGACCCAGTACTTC

abundance: NA
v_gene: TRBV19
d_gene: TRBD2
j_gene: TRBJ2-3
CDR3aa: CASSAGLAGGTDTQYF
CDR3nt: TGTGCCAGTAGTGCCGGACTAGCGGGAGGCACAGATACGCAGTATTTT

abundance: NA
v_gene: TRBV5-1
d_gene: NA
j_gene: TRBJ2-5
CDR3aa: CASSLGLQGMETQYF
CDR3nt: TGCGCCAGCAGCTTGGGTTTGCAGGGAATGGAAACCCAGTACTTC

abundance: NA
v_gene: TRBV2
d_gene: TRBD2
j_gene: TRBJ2-3
CDR3aa: CASREGEGTDTQYF
CDR3nt: TGTGCCAGTCGGGAGGGGGAGGGGACAGATACGCAGTATTTT

abundance: few
v_gene: TRBV4-1
d_gene: NA
j_gene: TRBJ2-3
CDR3aa: CASSQDQAGSDTQYF
CDR3nt: TGCGCCAGCAGCCAAGATCAGGCGGGATCAGATACGCAGTATTTT

abundance: NA
v_gene: TRBV20-1
d_gene: NA
j_gene: TRBJ2-3
CDR3aa: CSARAGDTQYF
CDR3nt: TGCAGTGCTAGAGCGGGAGATACGCAGTATTTT

abundance: few
v_gene: TRBV5-4
d_gene: NA
j_gene: TRBJ2-1
CDR3aa: CASSPRSNEQFF
CDR3nt: TGTGCCAGCAGCCCCAGGTCCAATGAGCAGTTCTTC

abundance: few
v_gene: TRBV7-2
d_gene: TRBD1
j_gene: TRBJ1-5
CDR3aa: CASSPRTGNQPQHF
CDR3nt: TGTGCCAGCAGCCCCAGGACAGGGAATCAGCCCCAGCATTTT

abundance: few
v_gene: TRBV27
d_gene: TRBD2
j_gene: TRBJ2-1
CDR3aa: CASTGLAGDEQFF
CDR3nt: TGTGCCAGCACTGGACTAGCGGGCGATGAGCAGTTCTTC

abundance: few
v_gene: TRBV5-4
d_gene: NA
j_gene: TRBJ2-3
CDR3aa: CASSRDSTDTQYF
CDR3nt: TGTGCCAGCAGCCGAGACAGCACAGATACGCAGTATTTT

abundance: NA
v_gene: TRBV7-3
d_gene: TRBD1
j_gene: TRBJ2-7
CDR3aa: CASSRTGGAYEQYF
CDR3nt: TGTGCCAGCAGCAGAACAGGGGGCGCGTACGAGCAGTACTTC

abundance: NA
v_gene: TRBV27
d_gene: TRBD2
j_gene: TRBJ2-5
CDR3aa: CASSLFGGAGKTQYF
CDR3nt: TGTGCCAGCAGTTTATTCGGGGGGGCCGGGAAGACCCAGTACTTC

abundance: few
v_gene: TRBV5-6
d_gene: TRBD2
j_gene: TRBJ2-7
CDR3aa: CASSLLLAGELYEQYF
CDR3nt: TGTGCCAGCAGCTTGTTACTAGCGGGAGAACTTTACGAGCAGTACTTC

abundance: few
v_gene: TRBV18
d_gene: NA
j_gene: TRBJ2-1
CDR3aa: CASSPAGSSYNEQFF
CDR3nt: TGTGCCAGCTCACCCGCAGGGTCGTCCTACAATGAGCAGTTCTTC